This T cell receptor (beta chain) was observed in a study of shared clonotypes between healthy human individuals. V lost 0 bases to trimming and J lost 2 bases; unmatched junction nucleotides: 5. CDR3 size: 17 residues. Germline values: CDR1 LGHNA, CDR2 YSLEER. Generated by immunoSEQ multiplex PCR, the TCRdb table keeps only in-frame clones and is missing some. The data contain nearly 1,000,000 clones, approximately 80% of them singletons. The TCR sequence derives from a man in his late teens or twenties in good health. The sequencing sample was made of memory CD4+ T cells sorted from blood. Noted subset: CD45RA-negative fraction. The chain links TRBV4-3 to TRBJ1-5; 9 nucleotides line up with TRBD1. The CDR3 protein is CASSQDRGDRGNQPQHF. The CDR3 DNA reads as TGCGCCAGCAGCCAAGATCGGGGGGACAGGGGCAATCAGCCCCAGCATTTT.